This T cell receptor beta chain was obtained from a study of early T cells in non-severe SARS-CoV-2 infection. The CDR3 has 16 residues. The ends lost 4 bases at V and 8 bases at J; junction bases unmatched: 13. CDR1 is MNHNS, CDR2 SASEGT, per germline. This clonotype showed up many times. Antigen unknown. The study's findings and limits: Reliance on VDJdb matching favored anti-spike CD8 responses; private and CD4 specificities were missed.

TCRdb re-analysed the 5' RACE reads in MiXCR, keeping a single row per CDR3 protein. The sample holds about 24,000 distinct CDR3 sequences; 3.6% are singletons and the top ten take roughly 5.5%. This TCR was recovered from an adult who was a healthcare worker with PCR-confirmed SARS-CoV-2 infection or an uninfected control (not recorded which). The chain combines TRBV6-1 with TRBJ2-3; TRBD2 matches 9 bases. Input material: whole blood. The CDR3 sequence: CASSAMRLAEIATQYF. In nucleotides, the CDR3 is TGTGCCAGCAGTGCAATGAGACTAGCGGAAATTGCTACGCAGTATTTT.